This TCR beta chain was recorded in a study of cytomegalovirus exposure and HLA in healthy donors. It was with 60 Vbeta and 13 Jbeta primers that the PCR ran. The repertoire was sequenced with immunoSEQ multiplex PCR; TCRdb's copy has only in-frame clones and lacks some. The sample has approximately 160,000 clones, roughly 72% seen once. CDR3 length: 16 amino acids. V was clipped by 5 bases and J by 0 bases, with 17 bases between them. From germline, CDR1 is MNHEY and CDR2 SMNVEV (reference sequence). Sequencing was carried out using PBMCs. The origin of this receptor is a man aged 35-49 years in good health and CMV-seronegative. J is TRBJ2-7 and V is TRBV27; D perhaps matches TRBD1 (6 bases). CDR3 protein: CASSQMGARSSYEQYF. In DNA form, the CDR3 reads TGTGCCAGCAGTCAGATGGGGGCTCGGAGCTCCTACGAGCAGTACTTC.